The next 23 T cell receptor beta chains were all read from a single sample in a study of T cell responses to AZD1222 COVID-19 vaccine. Clones were read by immunoSEQ multiplex PCR, and TCRdb kept only the in-frame ones, dropping some. Of fewer than 200,000 clones listed, around 90% were seen once; the top ten hold 5% to 7%. The input for sequencing was peripheral blood, taken on day 0 of AZD1222 vaccination. The receptors stem from an adult in good health.

The gene calls are TRBV10-3 and TRBJ2-7; D unclear. Germline loops: CDR1 ENHRY, CDR2 SYGVKD. The CDR3 spans 14 residues. V lost 0 bases and J 2 bases, leaving 8 bases between the germline ends. The CDR3 DNA is TGTGCCATCAGTGAGTCCCGACAAGCCTACGAGCAGTACTTC. It specifies CAISESRQAYEQYF.

The rearrangement uses TRBV30 and TRBJ1-4; TRBD1 might be the D (5 bases). V was shortened by 4 bases and J by 1 base, with 10 bases between the two germline ends. Germline CDR1 GTSNPN, CDR2 SVGIG (reference sequence). The CDR3 contains 14 residues. In DNA form, the CDR3 reads TGTGCCTGGATAGGGGACGGAACTAATGAAAAACTGTTTTTT. Amino acids: CAWIGDGTNEKLFF.

The J gene is TRBJ1-5, the V gene TRBV18; D gene uncertain. With 1 base removed from V and 0 bases from J, the gap between germline ends came to 4 bases. The CDR3 covers 14 residues. The germline V gene encodes CDR1 KGHSH and CDR2 LQKENI. Written as DNA, the CDR3 is TGTGCCAGCTCACCACGTTATAGCAATCAGCCCCAGCATTTT. This codes for CASSPRYSNQPQHF. The whole variable domain, remainder taken from reference TRBV18 and TRBJ1-5, is NAGVMQNPRHLVRRRGQEARLRCSPMKGHSHVYWYRQLPEEGLKFMVYLQKENIIDESGMPKERFSAEFPKEGPSILRIQQVVRGDSAAYFCASSPRYSNQPQHFGDGTRLSIL.

The chain employs TRBV7-9 and TRBJ1-3, with a tentative D call TRBD1 (6 bases). V was pared by 5 bases and J by 4 bases, with 18 bases between. Germline-derived CDR1 and CDR2 are SEHNR and FQNEAQ (reference sequence). The CDR3 runs 16 residues. CDR3 sequence (DNA): TGTGCCAGCAGCATCCACGGGGGGCTGTTCGGAAACACCATATATTTT. It encodes CASSIHGGLFGNTIYF.

This sequence joins TRBV7-9 and TRBJ2-3, with no clear D. There are 13 residues in the CDR3. CDR1 and CDR2 from the germline V gene are SEHNR and FQNEAQ (reference sequence). V was cut by 6 bases and J by 12 bases, with 19 bases left in between. CDR3 in amino acids: CASSREASAFQYF. The DNA of the CDR3 is TGTGCCAGCAGTCGAGAGGCGTCAGCTTTTCAGTATTTT.

CDR3 residues: CASSHDKADTQYF. CDR3 nucleotides: TGTGCCAGCAGTCACGACAAGGCAGATACGCAGTATTTT. The J gene is TRBJ2-3, the V gene TRBV6-5, with D hard to call. This CDR3 region has 13 residues. Germline V gives CDR1 MNHEY, CDR2 SVGAGI. The ends were cut back, 5 bases at V and 4 bases at J, with 10 bases in the middle.

This clone was recorded once. The chain has TRBV7-2 and TRBJ1-6; D is undetermined. In germline, CDR1 is SGHTA, CDR2 FQGNSA. V lost 5 bases and J lost 0, with 11 bases in between. The CDR3 length is 16 residues. CDR3 bases: TGTGCCAGCAGCGGACGGTTGAGCTCCTATAATTCACCCCTCCACTTT. Translated, it gives CASSGRLSSYNSPLHF.

For the CDR3, the DNA is TGTGCCAGCAGTAATCCGACAGGCGATTATTTCTCTGGGGCCAACGTCCTGACTTTC. This encodes CASSNPTGDYFSGANVLTF. The chain combines TRBV28 with TRBJ2-6; weak D call: TRBD1 (6 bases). V dropped 5 bases and J dropped 0 bases, with 20 bases sitting between them. This CDR3 is built from 19 residues. Looked up from germline, CDR1 is MDHEN and CDR2 is SYDVKM.

With respect to this clone: At one end, the junction sequence differs from germline, possibly due to a read error. This chain connects TRBV7-2 to TRBJ2-1; the match to TRBD2 covers 7 bases. CDR1 and CDR2 from the germline V gene are SGHTA and FQGNSA. The CDR3 spans 15 residues. CDR3 protein: CASSLAVFSYNEQFF. As DNA, the CDR3 is TGTGCCAGCAGCCTAGCGGTATTCTCCTACAATGAGCAGTTCTTC.

CDR3 loop: CASSRPTGNGYTF. CDR3 bases: TGTGCCAGCAGCCGACCGACAGGGAATGGCTACACCTTC. This sequence joins TRBV3-1 (or the pseudogene TRBV3-2) and TRBJ1-2, with 7 bases that match TRBD1. Germline CDR1 reads LGHDT; CDR2 reads YNNKEL (reference sequence). The CDR3 length is 13 residues. V was clipped by 4 bases and J by 6 bases; unmatched bases: 5.

The J gene is TRBJ1-5, the V gene TRBV18; no firm D call. Germline V gene sequence: CDR1 KGHSH, CDR2 LQKENI. The V and J ends lost 2 bases and 0 bases respectively, with 8 bases between them. CDR3 length: 15 amino acids. For the CDR3, the DNA is TGTGCCAGCTCACCAACGCAGAGTAGCAATCAGCCCCAGCATTTT. It encodes CASSPTQSSNQPQHF.

V usage is TRBV27 and J usage is TRBJ2-7; 8 positions match TRBD2. Germline trimming cut 5 bases from V and 2 bases from J; bases unmatched to any gene: 11. Germline CDR1 MNHEY, CDR2 SMNVEV (reference sequence). The CDR3 loop spans 16 amino acids. CDR3 sequence reads: CASSIIGTGRAYEQYF. The CDR3, as DNA: TGTGCCAGCAGTATCATAGGTACCGGGAGGGCCTACGAGCAGTACTTC.

The chain has TRBV2 and TRBJ1-6, with D unresolved. Germline values: CDR1 SNHLY, CDR2 FYNNEI. The CDR3 length is 14 residues. V was clipped by 0 bases and J by 8 bases, with 8 bases between them. As DNA, the CDR3 is TGTGCCAGCAGTGAAGCCCCCCGAGATTCACCCCTCCACTTT. It yields the protein CASSEAPRDSPLHF.

The chain combines TRBV10-3 with TRBJ1-2; D not certain. With 4 bases removed from V and 6 bases from J, the gap between germline ends came to 12 bases. From germline, CDR1 is ENHRY and CDR2 SYGVKD. The CDR3 extends over 13 amino acids. In DNA form, the CDR3 reads TGTGCCATCAGTGGTGTCCTTATGGATGGCTACACCTTC. Amino acid sequence: CAISGVLMDGYTF.

V is TRBV25-1 and J is TRBJ1-2, with no clear D. Trimming stripped 2 bases from V and 6 bases from J, with 10 bases between. The CDR3 contains 13 residues. Germline loops: CDR1 MGHDK, CDR2 SYGVNS. CDR3 loop: CASSEGRVHGYTF. CDR3 nucleotide sequence: TGTGCCAGCAGTGAAGGTAGGGTGCATGGCTACACCTTC.

This chain joins TRBV7-2 and TRBJ2-5, with D possibly TRBD2 on 6 matching bases. Trimming removed 5 bases from V and 5 bases from J, with 15 bases in between. The CDR3 sequence is 14 residues long. Germline lookup yields CDR1 SGHTA and CDR2 FQGNSA. CDR3 bases: TGTGCCAGCAGCCCTTTGGGGGGTCTGGAGACCCAGTACTTC. Its protein is CASSPLGGLETQYF. The complete variable domain, with remaining parts taken from reference TRBV7-2 and TRBJ2-5, reads GAGVSQSPSNKVTEKGKDVELRCDPISGHTALYWYRQSLGQGLEFLIYFQGNSAPDKSGLPSDRFSAERTGGSVSTLTIQRTQQEDSAVYLCASSPLGGLETQYFGPGTRLLVL.

This sequence joins TRBV7-2 and TRBJ2-7, with D possibly being TRBD1 (6 bases). The CDR3 totals 14 residues. V was cut by 4 bases and J by 2 bases, with 12 bases left in between. The V gene's germline CDR1 is SGHTA and CDR2 FQGNSA. The CDR3 spells CASSYLGHPYEQYF. The CDR3 DNA reads as TGTGCCAGCAGCTACTTGGGACACCCCTACGAGCAGTACTTC.

This sequence joins TRBV7-2 and TRBJ2-7; 13 positions match TRBD2. CDR1 is SGHTA, CDR2 FQGNSA, per germline. V lost 3 bases and J lost 6; bases outside the gene matches: 2. The CDR3 extends over 14 amino acids. DNA of the CDR3: TGTGCCAGCAGCTTCAGGACTAGCGGGGGCGAGCAGTACTTC. It is translated as CASSFRTSGGEQYF.

The rearrangement links TRBV3-1 (or the pseudogene TRBV3-2) to TRBJ1-2; TRBD1 agrees at 10 bases. This CDR3 is built from 14 residues. Germline lookup yields CDR1 LGHDT and CDR2 YNNKEL (reference sequence). The J segment lost 4 bases and the V segment lost 2 bases, leaving 1 base of the junction unmatched. As DNA, the CDR3 is TGTGCCAGCAGCCAAAGGACAGGGGGCTATGGCTACACCTTC. The encoded protein is CASSQRTGGYGYTF.

The chain is built from TRBV3-1 (or the pseudogene TRBV3-2) and TRBJ2-3, with 8 bases lining up with TRBD1. The germline V gene encodes CDR1 LGHDT and CDR2 YNNKEL (reference sequence). Losses at the gene ends were 4 bases for V and 2 bases for J; bases not matched to a gene: 8. There are 16 residues in the CDR3. DNA for the CDR3: TGTGCCAGCAGCCTTAGGACAGGGCAGGCCACAGATACGCAGTATTTT. This gives the protein CASSLRTGQATDTQYF.

The genes are TRBV19 and TRBJ2-7, with TRBD1 matching over 7 bases. CDR3 length: 15 residues. Germline V gene data show CDR1 as LNHDA and CDR2 as SQIVND (reference sequence). Trimming cost V 5 bases and J 0 bases; bases outside gene matches: 7. CDR3 DNA sequence: TGTGCCAGTAGTGATCCGGGACAGAGCTCCTACGAGCAGTACTTC. This translates into CASSDPGQSSYEQYF.

The V gene is TRBV3-1 (or the pseudogene TRBV3-2), the J gene TRBJ2-5, with D possibly being TRBD2 (5 bases). This CDR3 has 16 residues. The germline CDR1 and CDR2 sequences are LGHDT and YNNKEL (reference sequence). Trimming removed 0 bases from V and 4 bases from J, with 15 bases in between. For the CDR3, the DNA is TGTGCCAGCAGCCAAGATTGGGCCACGGAGGTAGAGACCCAGTACTTC. Residues: CASSQDWATEVETQYF.

This chain uses TRBV19 with TRBJ1-6; D is ambiguous. Germline V gene lookup returns CDR1 LNHDA and CDR2 SQIVND (reference sequence). This CDR3 contains 13 residues. V was trimmed by 8 bases and J by 10 bases, leaving 15 bases between them. The CDR3 sequence: CASRHGVGSPLHF. CDR3 nucleotide sequence: TGTGCCAGTCGGCACGGGGTCGGATCACCCCTCCACTTT.